This record concerns one T cell receptor (beta chain) sequence. Sequenced by immunoSEQ multiplex PCR; TCRdb stores in-frame clones only, minus some. This table holds 140,000 to 150,000 clones, roughly 88% found once. The data were taken from a study of T cell responses to AZD1222 COVID-19 vaccine. The input for sequencing was peripheral blood, taken on day 0 of AZD1222 vaccination. This sequence originates from an adult in good health.

For the CDR3, the DNA is TGTGCCAGCAGCCTCCAAGGCTCTGGAAACACCATATATTTT. Its translation is CASSLQGSGNTIYF. This chain connects TRBV7-2 to TRBJ1-3; D gene unclear. Germline lookup yields CDR1 SGHTA and CDR2 FQGNSA. CDR3 size: 14 residues. V shed 5 bases and J shed 0 bases, with 8 bases lying between them.